This is a list of T cell receptor beta chains from one sample in a study of T cells in Graves' hyperthyroidism and ophthalmopathy. TCRdb reprocessed the multiplex PCR reads via MiXCR and lists one record per CDR3 protein. Of more than 600,000 distinct CDR3 sequences listed, 16% are singletons. Sequenced material: blood. The receptors shown here come from a man aged 18 to 30 with Graves' hyperthyroidism. Both conserved end residues are part of each CDR3. A D gene is named only where the DNA matches it firmly. For some rows the clone size is stated as once, few or many, or as a class when expanded; others skip it.

CDR3 length,clone size,V gene,J gene,D gene,CDR3 DNA,CDR3 protein
16,few,TRBV6-1,TRBJ1-4,TRBD1,TGTGCCAGCAGCGGAGCTCCGGGACAGAATAATGAAAAACTGTTTTTT,CASSGAPGQNNEKLFF
15,many,TRBV20-1,TRBJ2-1,TRBD2,TGCAGTGCTACTACTAGCGGGAGGGCCAGCAATGAGCAGTTCTTC,CSATTSGRASNEQFF
17,.,TRBV14,TRBJ2-3,TRBD1,TGTGCCAGCAGCCATGACCTACAGGGGGAGGGCACAGATACGCAGTATTTT,CASSHDLQGEGTDTQYF
14,.,TRBV20-1,TRBJ2-3,.,TGCAGTGCTAGTCCGGGCTTACTTACAGATACGCAGTATTTT,CSASPGLLTDTQYF
12,few,TRBV5-5,TRBJ2-5,.,TGTGCCAGCAGGACGGGGATGGAGACCCAGTACTTC,CASRTGMETQYF
14,.,TRBV12-3/TRBV12-4,TRBJ2-1,.,TGTGCCAGCACCCCGAGGGGGGGGTACAATGAGCAGTTCTTC,CASTPRGGYNEQFF
13,many,TRBV20-1,TRBJ2-3,.,TGCAGTTCTGACAGTGTCGTCGCAGATACGCAGTATTTT,CSSDSVVADTQYF
14,.,TRBV5-1,TRBJ1-3,.,TGCGCCAGCAGCTTGGCTGGCCTGGCGGACACCATATATTTT,CASSLAGLADTIYF
16,many,TRBV30,TRBJ2-1,TRBD2,TGTGCCTGGAGTGTACATGGGCTAGCGGGAGGCACTGAGCAGTTCTTC,CAWSVHGLAGGTEQFF
14,.,TRBV6-9,TRBJ1-2,TRBD1,TGTGCCAGCAGTTCCCTGGGACAGAACTATGGCTACACCTTC,CASSSLGQNYGYTF
15,few,TRBV24-1,TRBJ1-5,TRBD1,TGTGCCACCAGTGATGGGACAGGGGGGAATCAGCCCCAGCATTTT,CATSDGTGGNQPQHF
13,.,TRBV29-1,TRBJ2-7,TRBD2,TGCAGCGTTGAGGCTAGCGGGAAATACGAGCAGTACTTC,CSVEASGKYEQYF
17,many,TRBV7-3,TRBJ2-2,.,TGTGCCAGCAGCTTAGGCACGACTAACCCGAACACCGGGGAGCTGTTTTTT,CASSLGTTNPNTGELFF
15,few,TRBV10-2,TRBJ2-1,TRBD2,TGCGCCAGCAGTACGCTAGCGGGAGCCTACAATGAGCAGTTCTTC,CASSTLAGAYNEQFF
13,.,TRBV7-2,TRBJ1-5,.,TGTGCCAGCAGCTTTCTCCAGGGTCAGCCCCAGCATTTT,CASSFLQGQPQHF
12,.,TRBV18,TRBJ1-1,.,TGTGCCAGCTCCCCCGGGACTCAAGAAGCTTTCTTT,CASSPGTQEAFF
15,.,TRBV5-4,TRBJ2-1,.,TGTGCCAGCAGCTTGGATACGTTTCCCTACAATGAGCAGTTCTTC,CASSLDTFPYNEQFF
15,many,TRBV7-2,TRBJ1-5,.,TGTGCCAGCAGCTTAGTGGGGGCGAGCAATCAGCCCCAGCATTTT,CASSLVGASNQPQHF
17,few,TRBV11-3,TRBJ2-1,TRBD1,TGTGCCAGCAGCGCTACGGGACAGAGAGGGACCTACAATGAGCAGTTCTTC,CASSATGQRGTYNEQFF
13,.,TRBV2,TRBJ2-7,.,TGTGCCAGCACCTGGTCGGCTCAGGACGAGCAGTACTTC,CASTWSAQDEQYF
12,few,TRBV20-1,TRBJ2-3,.,TGCAGTGGAGGGAGTAGCACAGATACGCAGTATTTT,CSGGSSTDTQYF
14,many,TRBV6-1,TRBJ1-5,.,TGTGCCAGCAGCGAGAGGTTGGGCAATCAGCCCCAGCATTTT,CASSERLGNQPQHF
15,many,TRBV12-3/TRBV12-4,TRBJ2-7,.,TGTGCCAGCAGTTTAGCGGGCGGCAGGGACTACGAGCAGTACTTC,CASSLAGGRDYEQYF